This record concerns one T cell receptor beta chain sequence. The antigen is not known. The entry originates in a study of T cell responses to AZD1222 COVID-19 vaccine. The germline V gene encodes CDR1 SNHLY and CDR2 FYNNEI. The CDR3 loop spans 14 amino acids. Between the trimmed V and J ends, which lost 7 bases and 0 bases, there was a span of 12 bases. Study outcomes and limitations: Repertoires in all cases were sampled only once the peak T cell response had passed. Just six or seven AZD1222 recipients tested seropositive at baseline. Two doses of AZD1222 preceded a rise in Spike-specific TCR breadth and depth. Targeting of unmutated variant regions was reportedly seen in nearly half of spike-specific TCRs.

The protocol was immunoSEQ multiplex PCR, while the TCRdb copy is restricted to in-frame clones and leaves out a portion. Among 140,000 to 150,000 clones, roughly 80% were seen once, and the ten largest hold approximately 4%. The receptor comes from an adult in good health. This chain connects TRBV2 to TRBJ1-2; D ambiguous. The sequencing used peripheral blood, collected on day 0 of MenACWY control vaccination. The CDR3 here is CASTPFRANYGYTF. The CDR3 nucleotides read TGTGCCAGCACCCCTTTTCGAGCTAACTATGGCTACACCTTC.